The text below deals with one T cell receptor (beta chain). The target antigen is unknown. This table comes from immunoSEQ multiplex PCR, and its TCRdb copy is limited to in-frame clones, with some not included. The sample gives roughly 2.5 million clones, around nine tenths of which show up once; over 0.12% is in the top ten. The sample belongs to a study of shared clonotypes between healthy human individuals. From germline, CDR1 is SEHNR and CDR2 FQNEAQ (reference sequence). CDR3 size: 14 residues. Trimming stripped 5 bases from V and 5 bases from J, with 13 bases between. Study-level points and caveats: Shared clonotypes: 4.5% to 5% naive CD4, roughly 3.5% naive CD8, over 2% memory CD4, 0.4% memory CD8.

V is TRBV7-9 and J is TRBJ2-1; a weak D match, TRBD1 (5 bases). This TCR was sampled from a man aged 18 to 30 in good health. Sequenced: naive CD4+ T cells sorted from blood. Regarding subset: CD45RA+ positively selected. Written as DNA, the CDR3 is TGTGCCAGCAGCGGCAGGGTGGTTAACAATGAGCAGTTCTTC. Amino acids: CASSGRVVNNEQFF.